These 22 T cell receptor beta chains share one sample of origin, sequenced in a study of vaccination effects on CD4 cells after COVID-19. Antigen-specific CD4+ T cells were expanded with viral peptide pools in the ViraFEST assay before sequencing. Culturing for about ten days preceded CD4+ T cell isolation. PCR confirmed that the person was infected with SARS-CoV-2 between March and December 2020. Either the BNT162b2 or mRNA-1273 vaccine was given to participants in two doses. Profiling relied on immunoSEQ multiplex PCR, and the TCRdb table lists in-frame clones only, not all of them. The table lists about 13,000 clones, approximately 73% of them singletons. These receptors have no known antigen. The specimen comprised CD4+ T cells from PBMCs cultured with HCoV-NL63 spike peptides, sampled after COVID-19 vaccination. These receptors were obtained from a human donor who had a prior SARS-CoV-2 infection.

The CDR3 region is CASSLGFGGPQETQYF. The CDR3 DNA sequence: TGTGCCAGCAGCTTAGGATTTGGGGGACCCCAAGAGACCCAGTACTTC. The chain couples TRBV11-1 to TRBJ2-5, with D possibly being TRBD1 or TRBD2 (5 bases each). The V end was cut by 1 base, the J end by 1 base, with 13 bases between. The CDR3 loop spans 16 amino acids. The germline gives CDR1 SGHAT, CDR2 FQDESV (reference sequence).

The V call is TRBV5-6, the J call TRBJ1-5; the D gene is possibly TRBD1 (5 bases). Trimming left V 4 bases short and J 3 bases short, with 14 bases between. The CDR3 has 15 residues. CDR1 SGHDT and CDR2 YYEEEE come from the germline V gene. The CDR3 DNA follows: TGTGCCAGCAGCCGGAGGGTCAGGGTCAATCAGCCCCAGCATTTT. Its translation: CASSRRVRVNQPQHF.

The V and J genes are TRBV9 and TRBJ2-2, with D uncertain. The CDR3 spans 14 residues. Germline values: CDR1 SGDLS, CDR2 YYNGEE. Trimming took 4 bases from V and 2 from J, leaving 9 bases between them. CDR3 amino acids: CASSPILNTGELFF. For the CDR3, the DNA is TGTGCCAGCAGCCCCATATTAAACACCGGGGAGCTGTTTTTT.

The chain employs TRBV5-4 and TRBJ2-3; 9 nucleotides line up with TRBD2. V dropped 3 bases and J dropped 4; count of bases not matched to a gene: 3. The CDR3 contains 14 residues. The V gene's germline CDR1 is SGHNT and CDR2 YYREEE (reference sequence). The CDR3: CASSSIAGADTQYF. The CDR3 DNA follows: TGTGCCAGCAGCTCTATAGCGGGAGCAGATACGCAGTATTTT.

The chain links TRBV11-2 to TRBJ1-2, with 10 bases matching TRBD1. This CDR3 region has 13 residues. The trim removed 6 bases at V and 6 bases at J, leaving 4 bases unmatched. Germline-derived CDR1 and CDR2 are SGHAT and FQNNGV. The CDR3 nucleotides are TGTGCCAGCAGTACCGGGACAGGGGATGGCTACACCTTC. Translation: CASSTGTGDGYTF.

The chain's CDR3 is CATSRGDREETQYF. The CDR3 DNA reads TGTGCCACCAGCAGGGGGGACAGGGAAGAGACCCAGTACTTC. The rearrangement joins TRBV15 to TRBJ2-5; TRBD1 matches 9 bases. The germline CDR1 and CDR2 sequences are LNHNV and YYDKDF (reference sequence). The length of the CDR3 is 14 residues. V gave up 3 bases and J gave up 3 bases; unmatched junction bases: 2.

The J gene is TRBJ2-5, the V gene TRBV9; 7 bases align to TRBD2. Germline lookup yields CDR1 SGDLS and CDR2 YYNGEE. The ends lost 4 bases at V and 3 bases at J; junction bases unmatched: 15. This CDR3 has 17 amino acids. CDR3 nucleotides: TGTGCCAGCAGCCCCCACGGAGCTAGCGGCTTAAAAGAGACCCAGTACTTC. This codes for CASSPHGASGLKETQYF.

The rearrangement uses TRBV5-5 and TRBJ2-7; 7 bases agree with TRBD2. Germline CDR1 SGHKS, CDR2 YYEKEE (reference sequence). The CDR3 has 16 residues. J was trimmed by 0 bases and V by 3 bases; bases with no gene match: 9. The CDR3 DNA reads TGTGCCAGCAGCTCCGGTATAACGGGAGGCTCCTACGAGCAGTACTTC. It specifies CASSSGITGGSYEQYF.

The chain employs TRBV2 and TRBJ1-4; D unresolved. The CDR3 has 13 amino acids. CDR1 SNHLY and CDR2 FYNNEI come from the germline V gene. Trimming removed 6 bases at V and 4 bases at J, with 9 bases between. The CDR3 loop is CASSRTGNEKLFF. As DNA, the CDR3 is TGTGCCAGCAGCCGGACGGGTAATGAAAAACTGTTTTTT. The whole variable domain, filled in from reference TRBV2 and TRBJ1-4, reads EPEVTQTPSHQVTQMGQEVILRCVPISNHLYFYWYRQILGQKVEFLVSFYNNEISEKSEIFDDQFSVERPDGSNFTLKIRSTKLEDSAMYFCASSRTGNEKLFFGSGTQLSVL.

The chain has TRBV2 and TRBJ1-2, with 8 bases identical to TRBD1. Germline-derived CDR1 and CDR2 are SNHLY and FYNNEI. The CDR3 consists of 13 residues. Germline trimming cut 5 bases from V and 7 bases from J; bases unmatched to any gene: 6. CDR3 bases: TGTGCCAGCAGTCCAGACAGGGGAAGTGGCTACACCTTC. Amino acids: CASSPDRGSGYTF. The whole variable domain, filled in from reference TRBV2 and TRBJ1-2, reads EPEVTQTPSHQVTQMGQEVILRCVPISNHLYFYWYRQILGQKVEFLVSFYNNEISEKSEIFDDQFSVERPDGSNFTLKIRSTKLEDSAMYFCASSPDRGSGYTFGSGTRLTVV.

This chain connects TRBV7-6 to TRBJ2-6, with 9 positions matching TRBD1. V lost 8 bases, J lost 2 bases, and 13 bases stayed unmatched. The CDR3 is 18 amino acids. Germline values: CDR1 SGHVS, CDR2 FNYEAQ. CDR3 region: CASAKSGTGSAGANVLTF. Here the CDR3 DNA reads TGTGCCAGCGCTAAAAGTGGGACAGGGTCTGCTGGGGCCAACGTCCTGACTTTC.

CDR3 loop: CASSQAGDTDTQYF. The CDR3, as DNA: TGCGCCAGCAGCCAAGCTGGGGACACAGATACGCAGTATTTT. The V gene is TRBV4-3, the J gene TRBJ2-3; D remains unclear. The CDR3 is made up of 14 amino acids. CDR1 is LGHNA and CDR2 is YSLEER in the germline V gene. Deletions cut 1 base from V and 2 bases from J, with 7 bases between.

This sequence joins TRBV6-5 and TRBJ1-2; no clear D. Germline CDR1 MNHEY, CDR2 SVGAGI. The V end was cut by 7 bases, the J end by 3 bases, with 18 bases between. This CDR3 has 15 residues. CDR3 DNA sequence: TGTGCCAGCATCTCCCCCCTCCTCCCCTACTATGGCTACACCTTC. It codes for CASISPLLPYYGYTF.

The rearrangement joins TRBV6-2 or TRBV6-3 to TRBJ2-7; 10 positions agree with TRBD1. The trim removed 2 bases at V and 6 bases at J, leaving 1 base unmatched. The germline CDR1 and CDR2 sequences are MNHEY and SVGEGT. The CDR3 has 13 amino acids. The CDR3 loop is CASSYGTGAEQYF. The DNA for the CDR3 is TGTGCCAGCAGTTACGGGACAGGGGCCGAGCAGTACTTC.

The chain carries TRBV18 and TRBJ2-7; D not resolved. V was pared by 5 bases and J by 7 bases, with 12 bases between. Germline-derived CDR1 and CDR2 are KGHSH and LQKENI. This CDR3 region has 12 residues. CDR3 region: CASSAPTLEQYF. The CDR3 DNA sequence: TGTGCCAGCTCAGCCCCTACCCTGGAGCAGTACTTC.

The genes are TRBV10-3 and TRBJ2-5, with 7 bases that match TRBD2. There are 13 residues in the CDR3. J was trimmed by 3 bases and V by 10 bases; bases with no gene match: 8. Looked up from germline, CDR1 is ENHRY and CDR2 is SYGVKD. CDR3 nucleotide sequence: TGTGCCACAGCGGGACCACTAAAAGAGACCCAGTACTTC. This encodes CATAGPLKETQYF.

This clone was picked up one time. This sequence joins TRBV7-2 and TRBJ2-2; D possibly corresponds to TRBD2 (5 bases). The CDR3 has 16 amino acids. In germline, CDR1 is SGHTA, CDR2 FQGNSA. Trimming cost V 2 bases and J 1 base, with 11 bases left between them. CDR3 amino acids: CASSLMRLKNTGELFF. CDR3 nucleotide sequence: TGTGCCAGCAGCTTAATGAGACTAAAGAACACCGGGGAGCTGTTTTTT.

This clone showed up just a few times. The chain is built from TRBV7-9 and TRBJ2-5, with 7 positions matching TRBD2. Losses at the gene ends were 5 bases for V and 0 bases for J; bases not matched to a gene: 15. This CDR3 region has 18 residues. CDR1 is SEHNR, CDR2 FQNEAQ, per germline (reference sequence). The CDR3 sequence is CASSALGLGEGYQETQYF. Here the CDR3 DNA reads TGTGCCAGCAGCGCCCTCGGGTTGGGGGAGGGATACCAAGAGACCCAGTACTTC.

The chain couples TRBV9 to TRBJ1-1; D unresolved. The germline V and J ends were trimmed by 4 bases and 6 bases, with 10 bases remaining between them. CDR3 length equals 12 residues. Germline loops: CDR1 SGDLS, CDR2 YYNGEE. Written as DNA, the CDR3 is TGTGCCAGCAGCCCGACTGTATCTGAAGCTTTCTTT. It yields the protein CASSPTVSEAFF.

This clone was counted only a few times. The V call is TRBV3-1 (or the pseudogene TRBV3-2), the J call TRBJ2-3; 7 bases line up with TRBD1. Trimming at V came to 0 bases and at J to 3 bases, leaving 6 bases not matched to a gene. The CDR3 contains 16 residues. Germline V CDR1 and CDR2: LGHDT, YNNKEL (reference sequence). CDR3 in amino acids: CASSQDWAGGTDTQYF. In DNA, the CDR3 is TGTGCCAGCAGCCAAGATTGGGCAGGGGGAACAGATACGCAGTATTTT.

The chain joins TRBV7-3 to TRBJ2-7, with 10 bases fitting TRBD2. The CDR3 runs to 13 residues. The germline V gene has CDR1 SGHTA and CDR2 FQGTGA. V gave up 5 bases and J gave up 8 bases; unmatched junction bases: 6. The DNA of the CDR3 is TGTGCCAGCAGCACTAGCGGGACGGGCAAGCAGTACTTC. This translates into CASSTSGTGKQYF.

This sequence joins TRBV20-1 and TRBJ2-2; either TRBD1 or TRBD2 may fit D (5 bases each). V lost 3 bases to trimming and J lost 4 bases, with 9 bases between them. The germline CDR1 and CDR2 sequences are DFQATT and SNEGSKA (reference sequence). The CDR3 sequence is 13 residues long. CDR3 sequence (DNA): TGCAGTGCTAGTCCGGGGCGCACCGGGGAGCTGTTTTTT. Its protein is CSASPGRTGELFF.